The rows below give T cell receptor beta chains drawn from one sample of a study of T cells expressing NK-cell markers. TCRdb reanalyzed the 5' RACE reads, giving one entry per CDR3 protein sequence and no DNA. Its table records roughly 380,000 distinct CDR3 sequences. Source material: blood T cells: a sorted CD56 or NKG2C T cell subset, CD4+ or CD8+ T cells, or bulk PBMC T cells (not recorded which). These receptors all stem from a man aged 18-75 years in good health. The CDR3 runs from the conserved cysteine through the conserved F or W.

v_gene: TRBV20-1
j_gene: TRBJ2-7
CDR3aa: CSARDLNQNYEQYF

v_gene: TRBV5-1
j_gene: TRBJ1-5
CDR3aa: CASSPDGNSNQPQHF

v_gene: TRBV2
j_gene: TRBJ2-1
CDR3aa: CASRTAGVYNEQFF

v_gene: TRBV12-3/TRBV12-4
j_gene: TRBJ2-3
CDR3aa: CASSWGVAIGDTQYF

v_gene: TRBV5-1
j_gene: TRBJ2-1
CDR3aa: CASSLISGGKYNEQFF

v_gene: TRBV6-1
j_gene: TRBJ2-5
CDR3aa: CASSEGLTSGARPQYF

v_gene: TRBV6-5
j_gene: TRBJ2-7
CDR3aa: CASSYSAGGGYEQYF

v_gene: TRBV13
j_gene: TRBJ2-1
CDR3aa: CASILLAGPYNEQFF

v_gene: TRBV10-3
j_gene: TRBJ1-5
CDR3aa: CATAGQGDQPQHF

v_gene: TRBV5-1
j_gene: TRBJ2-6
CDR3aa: CASSPRQGNSGANVLTF

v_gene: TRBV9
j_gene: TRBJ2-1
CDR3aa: CASETETLCGEQFF

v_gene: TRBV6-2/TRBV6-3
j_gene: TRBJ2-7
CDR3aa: CATEGGRGPYEQYF

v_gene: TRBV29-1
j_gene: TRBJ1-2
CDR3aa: CSVVEGRANYGYTF

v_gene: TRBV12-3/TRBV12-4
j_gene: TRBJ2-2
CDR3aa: CASSLALGQGPNTGELFF

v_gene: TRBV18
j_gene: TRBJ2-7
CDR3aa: CASSPQAASSYEQYF

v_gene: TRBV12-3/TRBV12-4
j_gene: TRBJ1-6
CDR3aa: CASSFLSRGSPLHF

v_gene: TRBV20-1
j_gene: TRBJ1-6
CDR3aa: CSARDSQNWGFDNSPLHF

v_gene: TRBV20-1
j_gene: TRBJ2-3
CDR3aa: CSAHDLRTSSDTQYF